These 19 T cell receptor beta chains were sequenced from one sample in a study of OX40 agonist ivuxolimab in advanced cancers. Profiling relied on immunoSEQ multiplex PCR, and the TCRdb table lists in-frame clones only, not all of them. The sample has about 20,000 clones; 88% are singletons. This specimen was CD4+ or CD8+ T cells sorted from blood, taken in a trial of the OX40 agonist ivuxolimab. The receptors come from an adult with an advanced solid tumor such as melanoma, head and neck, liver or kidney cancer.

The rearrangement links TRBV2 to TRBJ1-4; tentatively, D is TRBD1 (5 bases). V was shortened by 7 bases and J by 8 bases, with 11 bases between the two germline ends. The germline CDR1 and CDR2 sequences are SNHLY and FYNNEI. This CDR3 is built from 12 residues. CDR3 bases: TGTGCCAGCATTAGTAAGGGGGAAAAACTGTTTTTT. Its protein is CASISKGEKLFF. The variable domain in full, completed from reference TRBV2 and TRBJ1-4, reads EPEVTQTPSHQVTQMGQEVILRCVPISNHLYFYWYRQILGQKVEFLVSFYNNEISEKSEIFDDQFSVERPDGSNFTLKIRSTKLEDSAMYFCASISKGEKLFFGSGTQLSVL.

The CDR3: CASSKAHDTDTQYF. The CDR3 DNA is TGTGCCAGCAGCAAAGCTCACGACACAGATACGCAGTATTTT. V usage is TRBV21-1 and J usage is TRBJ2-3. TRBV21-1 is labeled a pseudogene. CDR3 length: 14 amino acids.

This chain joins TRBV29-1 and TRBJ1-4, with D perhaps TRBD1 (5 bases). With 7 bases removed from V and 10 bases from J, the gap between germline ends came to 16 bases. The CDR3 has 12 residues. Germline V gene lookup returns CDR1 SQVTM and CDR2 ANQGSEA. CDR3 protein: CSALDGTGKLFF. The CDR3 coding sequence is TGCAGCGCCTTAGACGGGACGGGAAAACTGTTTTTT.

The chain has TRBV4-2 and TRBJ2-1, with a weak D call TRBD2 (6 bases). The germline V gene encodes CDR1 LGHNA and CDR2 YNFKEQ. This CDR3 has 16 amino acids. V gave up 0 bases and J gave up 7 bases, with 16 bases separating them. The CDR3 DNA is TGTGCCAGCAGCCAAGATCGGGAGCCCCTTGGGAATGAGCAGTTCTTC. The encoded protein is CASSQDREPLGNEQFF.

V usage is TRBV19 and J usage is TRBJ2-3, with 9 bases lining up with TRBD1. Germline V lookup: CDR1 LNHDA, CDR2 SQIVND (reference sequence). The CDR3 contains 16 residues. V lost 1 base and J lost 3; bases outside the gene matches: 5. The CDR3: CASSIGDRVLTDTQYF. DNA of the CDR3: TGTGCCAGTAGTATAGGGGACAGGGTTTTGACAGATACGCAGTATTTT.

This sequence joins TRBV29-1 and TRBJ2-3; D might be TRBD1 or TRBD2, each matching 5 bases. The CDR3 runs 14 residues. The V gene lost 3 bases and the J gene lost 3 bases, with 13 bases spanning the gap. The germline V gene encodes CDR1 SQVTM and CDR2 ANQGSEA. The CDR3: CSVDHSEGTDTQYF. The CDR3 nucleotides read TGCAGCGTTGATCATAGCGAGGGGACAGATACGCAGTATTTT.

This sequence joins TRBV7-9 and TRBJ1-1; 8 positions agree with TRBD1. The V gene's germline CDR1 is SEHNR and CDR2 FQNEAQ (reference sequence). V dropped 6 bases and J dropped 4; count of bases not matched to a gene: 1. There are 12 residues in the CDR3. CDR3 amino acids: CASRQGATEAFF. DNA of the CDR3: TGTGCCAGCAGGCAGGGGGCCACTGAAGCTTTCTTT. Full variable domain (rest looked up from reference TRBV7-9 and TRBJ1-1): DTGVSQNPRHKITKRGQNVTFRCDPISEHNRLYWYRQTLGQGPEFLTYFQNEAQLEKSRLLSDRFSAERPKGSFSTLEIQRTEQGDSAMYLCASRQGATEAFFGQGTRLTVV.

The genes are TRBV6-5 and TRBJ1-1, with unresolved D. Trimming left V 0 bases short and J 1 base short, with 6 bases between. CDR1 and CDR2 from the germline V gene are MNHEY and SVGAGI. The CDR3 covers 14 residues. CDR3 bases: TGTGCCAGCAGTTACTCGGCGGAGAACACTGAAGCTTTCTTT. It specifies CASSYSAENTEAFF.

With regard to this clone: The same CDR3 arises from other DNA sequences in this sample as well. The chain has TRBV7-9 and TRBJ1-1; unclear D gene. This CDR3 has 12 amino acids. Germline CDR1 is SEHNR and CDR2 is FQNEAQ (reference sequence). With 3 bases removed from V and 3 bases from J, the gap between germline ends came to 5 bases. The CDR3 spells CASSFGDTEAFF. CDR3 in DNA: TGTGCCAGCAGCTTCGGAGACACTGAAGCTTTCTTT.

The gene calls are TRBV7-9 and TRBJ1-5; 9 nucleotides line up with TRBD1. With 6 bases clipped from V and 3 bases from J, the junction kept 9 bases outside the gene matches. Germline CDR1 SEHNR, CDR2 FQNEAQ (reference sequence). This CDR3 contains 16 residues. The CDR3 nucleotides read TGTGCCAGCAGTCGAACCGGGACAGGGATCAATCAGCCCCAGCATTTT. This translates into CASSRTGTGINQPQHF.

This clone was detected only once. The chain is built from TRBV5-1 and TRBJ2-2, with a weak D call TRBD2 (5 bases). V lost 4 bases to trimming and J lost 6 bases, with 16 bases between them. This CDR3 comprises 15 residues. Per the germline V gene, CDR1 is SGHRS and CDR2 is YFSETQ. CDR3 sequence: CASSPSYGMAGELFF. The CDR3 DNA reads as TGCGCCAGCAGCCCCAGTTACGGGATGGCCGGGGAGCTGTTTTTT.

This chain links TRBV29-1 with TRBJ2-1; 7 bases map to TRBD2. Germline trimming cut 7 bases from V and 2 bases from J; bases unmatched to any gene: 8. Germline V CDR1 and CDR2: SQVTM, ANQGSEA. The CDR3 runs to 14 residues. The CDR3 DNA sequence: TGCAGCGGGATCGGGAGGAGGGCCTACAATGAGCAGTTCTTC. Protein product: CSGIGRRAYNEQFF.

The gene calls are TRBV2 and TRBJ2-5; D not resolved. This CDR3 is 16 amino acids long. Germline values: CDR1 SNHLY, CDR2 FYNNEI. V was shortened by 4 bases and J by 6 bases, with 21 bases between the two germline ends. In DNA form, the CDR3 reads TGTGCCAGCAGTGTGTTGGCGTCCGCCGCGAAGAAGACCCAGTACTTC. Encoded protein: CASSVLASAAKKTQYF.

V gene TRBV6-1 combines with J gene TRBJ1-1, with unresolved D. The CDR3 runs 18 residues. V lost 3 bases to trimming and J lost 3 bases, with 23 bases between them. Germline V gene sequence: CDR1 MNHNS, CDR2 SASEGT. CDR3 amino acids: CASSDHHSEYEADTEAFF. The CDR3 nucleotides are TGTGCCAGCAGTGACCACCACAGTGAGTACGAGGCGGACACTGAAGCTTTCTTT.

As to this clone: The junction departs from the called germline gene at one end, perhaps through a read error. V and J are TRBV11-2 and TRBJ1-5; a weak D match, TRBD1 (6 bases). There are 11 residues in the CDR3. Germline V gene data show CDR1 as SGHAT and CDR2 as FQNNGV. CDR3 in DNA: TGTGCCAGCAGCTCCGGACAGCACCAGCATTTT. Its protein is CASSSGQHQHF.

This sequence joins TRBV11-2 and TRBJ2-1; D remains unclear. Trimming cost V 5 bases and J 6 bases, with 8 bases left between them. CDR1 and CDR2 (germline): SGHAT, FQNNGV. The CDR3 has 12 amino acids. The CDR3 loop reads CASSPSGNEQFF. CDR3 in DNA: TGTGCCAGCAGCCCATCAGGCAATGAGCAGTTCTTC.

The table lists this clone with a count of one. The genes are TRBV5-5 and TRBJ1-1; the D is unclear. Germline CDR1 is SGHKS and CDR2 is YYEKEE (reference sequence). With 2 bases removed from V and 4 bases from J, the gap between germline ends came to 12 bases. The CDR3 consists of 14 residues. CDR3 sequence reads: CASSFSKGATEAFF. DNA for the CDR3: TGTGCCAGCAGCTTTTCGAAGGGTGCCACTGAAGCTTTCTTT.

With respect to this clone: The sample carries other DNA sequences with the same CDR3. The chain recombines TRBV7-2 with TRBJ2-7; unclear D gene. Germline CDR1 and CDR2: SGHTA and FQGNSA. The CDR3 is made up of 13 amino acids. The ends were cut back, 5 bases at V and 4 bases at J, with 12 bases in the middle. The CDR3 DNA follows: TGTGCCAGCAGCCCCGACCCCAGTTACGAGCAGTACTTC. This translates into CASSPDPSYEQYF.

The chain recombines TRBV30 with TRBJ2-7; D is unresolved. V was shortened by 8 bases and J by 0 bases, with 8 bases between the two germline ends. The germline V gene has CDR1 GTSNPN and CDR2 SVGIG (reference sequence). The CDR3 runs to 11 residues. CDR3 loop: CAGSRSYEQYF. DNA for the CDR3: TGTGCCGGGTCCCGCTCCTACGAGCAGTACTTC.